Sequencing of this T cell receptor beta chain was carried out in a study of blood T cell repertoires in COVID-19. Measured with immunoSEQ multiplex PCR; TCRdb has only the in-frame clones, and not every one. Here the sample spans some 520,000 clones, roughly 89% being singletons. Patients of the Seattle cohort, enrolled during active infection, were followed longitudinally. V shed 5 bases and J shed 1 base, with 8 bases lying between them. CDR1 SEHNR and CDR2 FQNEAQ come from the germline V gene (reference sequence). This CDR3 has 14 amino acids. The J gene is TRBJ2-2, the V gene TRBV7-9; D not certain. This receptor was taken from a man between 18 and 29 years old with COVID-19, enrolled during active disease. The sample taken for sequencing was peripheral blood. CDR3 sequence (DNA): TGTGCCAGCAGCCCTTACAGGAACACCGGGGAGCTGTTTTTT. As protein: CASSPYRNTGELFF. The whole variable domain, remainder taken from reference TRBV7-9 and TRBJ2-2, is DTGVSQNPRHKITKRGQNVTFRCDPISEHNRLYWYRQTLGQGPEFLTYFQNEAQLEKSRLLSDRFSAERPKGSFSTLEIQRTEQGDSAMYLCASSPYRNTGELFFGEGSRLTVL.